Listed below are T cell receptor beta chains from one sample, sequenced in a study of blood T cell repertoires in COVID-19. Generated by immunoSEQ multiplex PCR, the TCRdb table keeps only in-frame clones and is missing some. This table holds roughly 29,000 clones, under 85% found once. What was sequenced was peripheral blood. Every receptor here comes from a woman aged 70-85 years with active or convalescent COVID-19. The CDR3 runs from the conserved cysteine through the conserved F or W. A D gene is named only where the DNA matches it firmly. The size entry is marked missing in some rows and otherwise reads once, few, many or a size class.

V	J	D	size	DNA	CDR3
TRBV7-2	TRBJ1-2	-	-	TGTGCCAGCAGCCCTCGGGGAGCCACTAACTATGGCTACACCTTC	CASSPRGATNYGYTF
TRBV29-1	TRBJ1-1	-	-	TGCAGCGTCGCCCCCACGGGGTTAGGTTACACTGAAGCTTTCTTT	CSVAPTGLGYTEAFF
TRBV6-2/TRBV6-3	TRBJ2-1	-	-	TGTGCCAGCAGTTACGGGGGCGGTTCCCTAGGGGGTGAGCAGTTCTTC	CASSYGGGSLGGEQFF
TRBV2	TRBJ2-3	-	-	TGTGCCAGCAGCCTCCTCTACGGCACAGATACGCAGTATTTT	CASSLLYGTDTQYF
TRBV7-2	TRBJ2-7	TRBD1	-	TGTGCCAGCAGCGTAGGACAGGGGCTCTACGAGCAGTACTTC	CASSVGQGLYEQYF
TRBV14	TRBJ2-2	TRBD2	few	TGTGCCAGCAGCCAGCTAGCGGGGGATCAGGCCGGGGAGCTGTTTTTT	CASSQLAGDQAGELFF
TRBV24-1	TRBJ2-1	TRBD1	-	TGTGCCACCAGTGATCCGGGGACAGGCCACAATGAGCAGTTCTTC	CATSDPGTGHNEQFF
TRBV7-2	TRBJ2-7	TRBD2	-	TGTGCCAGCAGCCATCCGGGAGGGGGGTACGAGCAGTACTTC	CASSHPGGGYEQYF
TRBV6-2/TRBV6-3	TRBJ1-2	-	-	TGTGCCAGCAGTGATCACTCGGACAGATCCAACTATGGCTACACCTTC	CASSDHSDRSNYGYTF
TRBV6-2/TRBV6-3	TRBJ1-3	TRBD1	-	TGTGCCAGCAGCGGACAGGCCTCTGGAAACACCATATATTTT	CASSGQASGNTIYF
TRBV29-1	TRBJ1-2	-	-	TGCAGCGTTGGGGGACAAACCACTGGCTACACCTTC	CSVGGQTTGYTF
TRBV18	TRBJ2-4	-	-	TGTGCCAGCTCGGGGGGACAGTTGAAAAACATTCAGTACTTC	CASSGGQLKNIQYF
TRBV28	TRBJ2-1	-	-	TGTGCCAGCACCTCCCAAACCAGGACTCGTTACAATGAGCAGTTCTTC	CASTSQTRTRYNEQFF
TRBV28	TRBJ1-2	TRBD1	-	TGTGCCAGCAGTCTCTTAGGGACAGGGGGCGTTATTGGGTATGGCTACACCTTC	CASSLLGTGGVIGYGYTF
TRBV7-2	TRBJ1-2	-	-	TGTGCCAGCAGCTTAGATCGGGGTACGGACTATGGCTACACCTTC	CASSLDRGTDYGYTF
TRBV28	TRBJ2-7	TRBD2	-	TGTGCCAGCAGTTCCCGGACTAGGAGCTCCTACGAGCAGTACTTC	CASSSRTRSSYEQYF
TRBV19	TRBJ1-5	TRBD1	-	TGTGCCAGTAGGGCCGGGACAGGGGGCCGAGGCCGGCATTTT	CASRAGTGGRGRHF
TRBV20-1	TRBJ2-5	TRBD1	-	TGCAGTGCTAGGGACAGGGCCATCCAGTACTTC	CSARDRAIQYF
TRBV10-1	TRBJ2-5	TRBD2	-	TGCGCCAGCAGTGAGTCGGGAGCGGGAGAGGAGACCCAGTACTTC	CASSESGAGEETQYF
TRBV7-2	TRBJ1-3	TRBD1	-	TGTGCCAGCAGCTTAAGGACAGGGGGTACTGGAAACACCATATATTTT	CASSLRTGGTGNTIYF
TRBV5-4	TRBJ2-5	TRBD2	-	TGTGCCAGCAGCTTGATCGGGGGGGCCCAAGAGACCCAGTACTTC	CASSLIGGAQETQYF
TRBV5-1	TRBJ1-2	-	-	TGCGCCAGCAGCTTGGTTTCAGGTTCCTCCTATGGCTACACCTTC	CASSLVSGSSYGYTF
TRBV10-1	TRBJ2-1	-	-	TGCGCCAGCAGTGACCCAGGTCGGGGCTCCTACAATGAGCAGTTCTTC	CASSDPGRGSYNEQFF
TRBV2	TRBJ1-1	-	-	TGTGCCAGCCTAGGAAACACTGAAGCTTTCTTT	CASLGNTEAFF
TRBV10-3	TRBJ1-2	TRBD1	-	TGTGCCACCCAACAGGGGATCCAATTTAACTATGGCTACACCTTC	CATQQGIQFNYGYTF
TRBV4-3	TRBJ2-3	TRBD1	-	TGCGCCAGCAGCCCCGGGACAGGGGGCCTTCAAAGCACAGATACGCAGTATTTT	CASSPGTGGLQSTDTQYF
TRBV4-1	TRBJ2-3	TRBD1	-	TGCGCCAGCAGACCAGGACAGGGATCGGCAGATACGCAGTATTTT	CASRPGQGSADTQYF
TRBV12-3/TRBV12-4	TRBJ2-7	-	once	TGTGCCAGCAAGGACCGGGGCGAGCAGTACTTC	CASKDRGEQYF
TRBV7-4	TRBJ2-1	TRBD2	-	TGTGCCAGCAGCTTTCTAGCGGGCTTGAATGAGCAGTTCTTC	CASSFLAGLNEQFF
TRBV15	TRBJ1-5	TRBD1	medium-sized	TGTGCCACCAGCAGCGGACAGGGGGCGGATCAGCCCCAGCATTTT	CATSSGQGADQPQHF
TRBV21-1	TRBJ1-1	-	once	TGTGCCAGCAGCATACTAACTCGCGGCAGACTGAACACTGAAGCTTTCTTT	CASSILTRGRLNTEAFF
TRBV6-5	TRBJ2-7	TRBD2	few	TGTGCCAGCAGACCTATAGCGGGAAACCCCGAGCAGTACTTC	CASRPIAGNPEQYF
TRBV29-1	TRBJ1-1	TRBD1	-	TGCAGCGTTGAAAAGGGGGCGTTCACTGAAGCTTTCTTT	CSVEKGAFTEAFF
TRBV6-1	TRBJ1-5	-	-	TGTGCCAGCAGTGAACCCGGGGGTCGCAATCAGCCCCAGCATTTT	CASSEPGGRNQPQHF
TRBV30	TRBJ1-2	TRBD1	-	TGTGCCTTAGAGACAGGGGCAGGCTATGGCTACACCTTC	CALETGAGYGYTF
TRBV19	TRBJ2-1	-	-	TGTGCCAGTAGGGCCCAGGGTGTCGGGGAGCAGTTCTTC	CASRAQGVGEQFF
TRBV28	TRBJ1-2	-	medium-sized	TGTGCCAGCAGTTTTCAGGGCGAATATGGCTACACCTTC	CASSFQGEYGYTF
TRBV10-3	TRBJ1-6	-	once	TGTGCCATCAGTGACAGGGTACAGGGTAATTCACCCCTCCACTTT	CAISDRVQGNSPLHF
TRBV28	TRBJ1-5	TRBD1	-	TGTGCCAGCACCGCCGACAGGGTGATCACCCATAGCAATCAGCCCCAGCATTTT	CASTADRVITHSNQPQHF
TRBV5-1	TRBJ2-3	-	-	TGCGCCAGCAGCCGCCAGGCAGGGAAGACAGATACGCAGTATTTT	CASSRQAGKTDTQYF
TRBV4-3	TRBJ2-7	TRBD1	-	TGCGCCAGCAGCCAAGTGCTAAGGACAGGGGCCTACGAGCAGTACTTC	CASSQVLRTGAYEQYF
TRBV14	TRBJ2-7	-	once	TGTGCCAGCAGCCAAGATCAGGGGCCCTACGAGCAGTACTTC	CASSQDQGPYEQYF
TRBV11-2	TRBJ2-3	TRBD1	medium-sized	TGTGCCAGCAGCCACAGGGGTTCAGATACGCAGTATTTT	CASSHRGSDTQYF
TRBV18	TRBJ1-6	TRBD1	-	TGTGCCAGCTCACCGCTAGGGACAGATAATTCACCCCTCCACTTT	CASSPLGTDNSPLHF
TRBV7-8	TRBJ2-1	-	-	TGTGCCAGCAGCCGATACAAAAACAATGAGCAGTTCTTC	CASSRYKNNEQFF
TRBV10-3	TRBJ1-2	TRBD1	-	TGTGCCACCCGGGACAGCCAAGCTTATGGCTACACCTTC	CATRDSQAYGYTF
TRBV7-2	TRBJ2-6	-	few	TGTGCCAGCAGCCAACAAGGCGGGGGCATTGGGTCTGGGGCCAACGTCCTGACTTTC	CASSQQGGGIGSGANVLTF
TRBV4-3	TRBJ1-2	TRBD1	-	TGCGCCAGCAGCCAAGTAAGCGGGACAGGGAGGAGGAACTATGGCTACACCTTC	CASSQVSGTGRRNYGYTF